The T cell receptor (beta chain) described here comes from a study of T cell responses to AZD1222 COVID-19 vaccine. Overall study findings and caveats: After the peak T cell response, and only then, were repertoires sampled. Once two AZD1222 doses were given, Spike-specific TCR breadth and depth went up.

Produced via immunoSEQ multiplex PCR; TCRdb's table is partial and in-frame only. The sample lists 95,000 to 150,000 clones; about 87% were seen once. The ends lost 8 bases at V and 5 bases at J; junction bases unmatched: 3. The CDR3 covers 12 residues. Turning to this clone: Its antigen is undetermined.

The J gene is TRBJ1-1, the V gene TRBV12-3 or TRBV12-4; 9 bases align to TRBD1. The input for sequencing was peripheral blood, taken on day 0 of AZD1222 vaccination. The source is an adult in good health. CDR3 DNA sequence: TGTGCCAGCGGACAGGGGAGGACTGAAGCTTTCTTT. The encoded protein is CASGQGRTEAFF.